The 23 T cell receptor beta chains given below trace back to one sample, sequenced in a study of cytomegalovirus exposure and HLA in healthy donors. The PCR ran on 60 Vbeta and 13 Jbeta primers. The table came from immunoSEQ multiplex PCR; TCRdb's copy has only in-frame clones and leaves some out. The sample lists approximately 210,000 clones, around 75% occurring once. Sequencing was carried out using PBMCs. These receptors originate from a male donor in good health and CMV-seropositive.

The J gene is TRBJ2-5, the V gene TRBV7-2, with 11 positions matching TRBD2. The V segment lost 0 bases and the J segment 5 bases; nucleotides outside the gene matches: 8. The CDR3 is 17 residues long. Germline V lookup: CDR1 SGHTA, CDR2 FQGNSA. CDR3 sequence (DNA): TGTGCCAGCAGCTTAGCGGCTAGCGGGGGGCCTTGGGAGACCCAGTACTTC. It codes for CASSLAASGGPWETQYF.

The chain uses TRBV28 and TRBJ1-2, with 10 bases lining up with TRBD1. Germline V gene data show CDR1 as MDHEN and CDR2 as SYDVKM. V shed 6 bases and J 4 bases; nucleotides not matched to a gene: 8. The CDR3 is 15 residues long. CDR3 residues: CASRTGGEYVYGYTF. In DNA, the CDR3 is TGTGCCAGCAGGACAGGGGGCGAATATGTCTATGGCTACACCTTC.

The chain links TRBV7-8 to TRBJ2-2, with no clear D. The germline V gene encodes CDR1 SGHVS and CDR2 FQNEAQ. This CDR3 is built from 16 residues. V lost 1 base and J lost 3, with 12 bases in between. CDR3 residues: CASSLVESRHTGELFF. The DNA of the CDR3 is TGTGCCAGCAGCTTAGTCGAGTCCAGGCACACCGGGGAGCTGTTTTTT.

The chain links TRBV11-3 to TRBJ2-7; the D gene is possibly TRBD1 (6 bases). CDR1 and CDR2 from the germline V gene are SGHNT and YENEEA. The CDR3 totals 15 residues. Trimming pared 4 bases from V and 2 bases from J, leaving 15 bases between. Written as DNA, the CDR3 is TGTGCCAGCAGCTCAACCGGGACACCGGCCTACGAGCAGTACTTC. This encodes CASSSTGTPAYEQYF.

The chain combines TRBV6-1 with TRBJ2-7, with D perhaps matching TRBD1 (5 bases). V was pared by 2 bases and J by 2 bases, with 13 bases between. The V gene's germline CDR1 is MNHNS and CDR2 SASEGT. This CDR3 has 15 residues. The CDR3 nucleotides read TGTGCCAGCAGTGAACCCCCCTGGACACCCTACGAGCAGTACTTC. Its translation: CASSEPPWTPYEQYF.

A remark on this clone: One end of the junction fails to match germline, which may point to a read error. This sequence joins TRBV7-9 and TRBJ2-5; 9 bases map to TRBD1. The CDR3 has 14 amino acids. The germline V gene encodes CDR1 SEHNR and CDR2 FQNEAQ (reference sequence). CDR3 nucleotides: TGTTCCAGCAGCCGGGACAGGGAGGAAGAGACCCAGTACTTC. This sequence encodes CSSSRDREEETQYF. Using reference TRBV7-9 and TRBJ2-5 for the parts outside the CDR3, the full variable domain is DTGVSQNPRHKITKRGQNVTFRCDPISEHNRLYWYRQTLGQGPEFLTYFQNEAQLEKSRLLSDRFSAERPKGSFSTLEIQRTEQGDSAMYLCSSSRDREEETQYFGPGTRLLVL.

This chain connects TRBV7-2 to TRBJ2-7; weak D call: TRBD2 (7 bases). CDR1 is SGHTA and CDR2 is FQGNSA in the germline V gene. The CDR3 sequence is 14 residues long. The V end was cut by 0 bases, the J end by 5 bases, with 11 bases between. Here the CDR3 reads CASSLAGGRDEQYF. The CDR3 DNA reads TGTGCCAGCAGCTTAGCGGGGGGGCGCGACGAGCAGTACTTC.

This chain uses TRBV7-2 with TRBJ1-2, with 9 nucleotides matching TRBD1. The CDR3 runs 15 residues. In germline, CDR1 is SGHTA, CDR2 FQGNSA. The trim removed 1 base at V and 8 bases at J, leaving 8 bases unmatched. In DNA form, the CDR3 reads TGTGCCAGCAGCTTAGATTGGGACAGGGAGGGGGGCTACACCTTC. The encoded protein is CASSLDWDREGGYTF.

The chain is built from TRBV7-9 and TRBJ2-7, with D maybe TRBD2 (6 bases). From germline, CDR1 is SEHNR and CDR2 FQNEAQ (reference sequence). Trimming shortened V by 0 bases and J by 3 bases, and 9 bases separated the two germline ends. This CDR3 is 14 amino acids long. CDR3 in amino acids: CASSLARGGYEQYF. The CDR3, as DNA: TGTGCCAGCAGCTTAGCTAGGGGAGGCTACGAGCAGTACTTC.

CDR3 protein: CASSMRIGSAENQPQHF. CDR3 bases: TGTGCCAGTAGTATGCGAATCGGGTCAGCAGAAAATCAGCCCCAGCATTTT. V gene TRBV19 combines with J gene TRBJ1-5; D is ambiguous. V lost 3 bases to trimming and J lost 4 bases, with 19 bases between them. Germline V gene lookup returns CDR1 LNHDA and CDR2 SQIVND (reference sequence). The CDR3 is made up of 17 amino acids. Filled out from reference TRBV19 and TRBJ1-5, the complete variable domain reads DGGITQSPKYLFRKEGQNVTLSCEQNLNHDAMYWYRQDPGQGLRLIYYSQIVNDFQKGDIAEGYSVSREKKESFPLTVTSAQKNPTAFYLCASSMRIGSAENQPQHFGDGTRLSIL.

The rearrangement uses TRBV7-8 and TRBJ1-2, with D possibly matching TRBD1 (6 bases). The CDR3 runs 15 residues. Germline-derived CDR1 and CDR2 are SGHVS and FQNEAQ. The V and J ends lost 5 bases and 0 bases respectively, with 13 bases between them. The CDR3 protein is CASSTGGGSNYGYTF. The CDR3 DNA reads as TGTGCCAGCAGCACAGGCGGGGGCTCTAACTATGGCTACACCTTC.

CDR3 in DNA: TGTGCCGTCAGCGGTTGGAAAGCGTACGAGCAGTACTTC. It yields the protein CAVSGWKAYEQYF. The chain joins TRBV7-9 to TRBJ2-7; weak D call: TRBD2 (5 bases). Per the germline V gene, CDR1 is SEHNR and CDR2 is FQNEAQ (reference sequence). Trimming removed 11 bases at V and 4 bases at J, with 18 bases between. The CDR3 has 13 amino acids.

V is TRBV6-6 and J is TRBJ2-5, with TRBD2 matching over 12 bases. J lost 4 bases, V lost 2 bases, and 5 bases had no gene match. This CDR3 contains 16 residues. Germline V gene sequence: CDR1 MNHNY, CDR2 SVGAGI (reference sequence). CDR3 bases: TGTGCCAGCAGTTACCCCACTAGCGGGGGGCTAGAGACCCAGTACTTC. As protein: CASSYPTSGGLETQYF.

The J gene is TRBJ2-7, the V gene TRBV7-2; D remains ambiguous. Germline loops: CDR1 SGHTA, CDR2 FQGNSA. There are 15 residues in the CDR3. The V gene lost 1 base and the J gene lost 7 bases, with 17 bases spanning the gap. Here the CDR3 reads CASSLVTTTAGEQYF. For the CDR3, the DNA is TGTGCCAGCAGCTTAGTAACGACCACGGCAGGTGAGCAGTACTTC.

There are a few counts of this clone. The chain combines TRBV5-6 with TRBJ2-7; a possible D gene is TRBD1 (6 bases). Germline lookup yields CDR1 SGHDT and CDR2 YYEEEE. Deletions cut 2 bases from V and 4 bases from J, with 7 bases between. This CDR3 spans 12 amino acids. CDR3 sequence: CASSFQGYEQYF. The CDR3 coding sequence is TGTGCCAGCAGCTTCCAGGGGTACGAGCAGTACTTC.

This rearrangement joins TRBV6-1 to TRBJ2-3; D is perhaps TRBD2 (5 bases). The CDR3 runs 16 residues. Germline V CDR1 and CDR2: MNHNS, SASEGT. Trimming took 1 base from V and 2 from J, leaving 13 bases between them. The CDR3 sequence: CASSEGRGWDTDTQYF. CDR3 DNA sequence: TGTGCCAGCAGTGAAGGTCGGGGATGGGACACAGATACGCAGTATTTT.

The chain couples TRBV6-1 to TRBJ2-7; TRBD1 matches at 11 bases. CDR1 MNHNS and CDR2 SASEGT come from the germline V gene. V lost 0 bases to trimming and J lost 5 bases; unmatched junction nucleotides: 6. This CDR3 is 16 amino acids long. The chain's CDR3 is CASSEALGQGVHEQYF. The CDR3 DNA sequence: TGTGCCAGCAGTGAAGCGCTGGGACAGGGGGTCCACGAGCAGTACTTC.

The chain has TRBV11-2 and TRBJ1-5; D not certain. V lost 3 bases, J lost 2 bases, and 11 bases lay in between. The CDR3 runs 15 residues. The germline CDR1 and CDR2 sequences are SGHAT and FQNNGV. CDR3 bases: TGTGCCAGCAGCTTTGCGGGAGGAGGCAATCAGCCCCAGCATTTT. It codes for CASSFAGGGNQPQHF.

The chain recombines TRBV7-2 with TRBJ2-5, with a possible D match to TRBD2 (6 bases). The length of the CDR3 is 13 residues. V was shortened by 3 bases and J by 4 bases, with 9 bases between the two germline ends. Germline V gives CDR1 SGHTA, CDR2 FQGNSA. CDR3 nucleotides: TGTGCCAGCAGCTTGGGACTCCGAGAGACCCAGTACTTC. Its translation: CASSLGLRETQYF.

The rearrangement links TRBV5-1 to TRBJ2-2; the D gene is possibly TRBD2 (5 bases). V dropped 4 bases and J dropped 5 bases, with 18 bases sitting between them. Germline lookup yields CDR1 SGHRS and CDR2 YFSETQ. This CDR3 has 16 residues. CDR3 loop: CASSQRSGIRTGELFF. Written as DNA, the CDR3 is TGCGCCAGCAGCCAACGGTCGGGGATTCGAACCGGGGAGCTGTTTTTT.

This clone was recorded only once. The rearrangement joins TRBV5-4 to TRBJ1-6; 8 bases are a match to TRBD1. The CDR3 totals 15 residues. Looked up from germline, CDR1 is SGHNT and CDR2 is YYREEE (reference sequence). With V trimmed by 4 bases and J by 9 bases, 9 bases remained unmatched. CDR3 sequence (DNA): TGTGCCAGCAGCGTAGGGACAGGCTCCTTTTCACCCCTCCACTTT. It translates to CASSVGTGSFSPLHF.

The V and J genes are TRBV7-2 and TRBJ2-2, with 11 bases identical to TRBD2. The germline gives CDR1 SGHTA, CDR2 FQGNSA. The V and J ends lost 8 bases and 6 bases, in that order; junction bases with no gene match: 8. The CDR3 sequence is 15 residues long. The CDR3 spells CASGPSGGFAGELFF. The CDR3 region has the DNA TGTGCCAGCGGCCCTAGCGGGGGGTTCGCCGGGGAGCTGTTTTTT.

This chain uses TRBV7-3 with TRBJ2-7; TRBD1 agrees at 10 bases. Trimming at V came to 5 bases and at J to 4 bases, leaving 8 bases not matched to a gene. The CDR3 totals 15 residues. CDR1 is SGHTA, CDR2 FQGTGA, per germline. CDR3 DNA: TGTGCCAGCAGCCCGCGACAGGGGGCAGGATACGAGCAGTACTTC. Amino acid sequence: CASSPRQGAGYEQYF.